The clone carrying this T cell receptor (beta chain) has just a few counts. Its antigen is not identified. A single record per CDR3 protein comes from TCRdb applying MiXCR to the 5' RACE reads. The table records roughly 88,000 distinct CDR3 sequences, roughly 3.5% of them present only once. The data were taken from a study of neurological immune-mediated disorders. This CDR3 has 15 residues. Per the germline V gene, CDR1 is MNHEY and CDR2 is SVGEGT. The germline V and J ends were trimmed by 5 bases and 6 bases, with 20 bases remaining between them. Whole-study findings and limits: Across subjects, no CDR3 amino acid sequence appeared in expanded clones of more than one subject, a finding that suggested private repertoires in all groups.

Sample: PBMCs. The receptor comes from a woman aged 45 to 65 with multiple sclerosis. The chain carries TRBV6-2 or TRBV6-3 and TRBJ2-7, with D perhaps matching TRBD2 (6 bases). Here the CDR3 DNA reads TGTGCCAGCAGTAACGGGCCCTTCGGGAGATTCGAGCAGTACTTC. Its protein product is CASSNGPFGRFEQYF.